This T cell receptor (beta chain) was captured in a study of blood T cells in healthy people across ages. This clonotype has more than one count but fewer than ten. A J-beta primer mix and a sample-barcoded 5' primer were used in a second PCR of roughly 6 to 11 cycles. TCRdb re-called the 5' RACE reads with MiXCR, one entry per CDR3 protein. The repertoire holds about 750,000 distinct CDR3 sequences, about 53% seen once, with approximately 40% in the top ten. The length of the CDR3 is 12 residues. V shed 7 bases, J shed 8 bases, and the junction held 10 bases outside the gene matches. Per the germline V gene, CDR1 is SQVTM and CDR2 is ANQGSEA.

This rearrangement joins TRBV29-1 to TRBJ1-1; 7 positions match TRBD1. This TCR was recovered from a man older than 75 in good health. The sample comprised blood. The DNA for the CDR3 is TGCAGCGCCCTGGGACAGTTTGCAGAAGCTTTCTTT. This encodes CSALGQFAEAFF.